This T cell receptor (beta chain) was identified during a study of CD8 T cell repertoires and HIV-1 epitope variants (dated by TCRdb to the early 2020s). Concerning the study at large: In separate culture wells, T cells were stimulated with each of twenty-five peptides that represented autologous and known Gag and Nef epitope variants. Among the control conditions were a peptide pool of CMV, EBV and flu, the Ebola AY9 epitope serving as a negative control, and a well with no peptide. Tested epitopes included three Gag epitope families and Nef HW9 and YT9. T cells were enriched with the EasySep Human T Cell Enrichment Kit and co-cultured with equal numbers of autologous T cell-negative cells as antigen-presenting cells. Cultures ran for approximately eleven days in IMDM with gentamicin, with half-media changes on days 3 and 7 adding IL-2, IL-7 and IL-15. An aliquot of 1M T cells was set aside as an uncultured baseline condition, separate from the 80 or so T cell cultures. Running each culture condition in triplicate, except for one peptide done in duplicate, gave a total of approximately 90 T cell cultures.

What the research found in general, with its limitations: A handful of clonotypes recognized the Nef KF9 family and one clonotype recognized the HW9 family, while no responses to the TAALDMSHF plasma variant were seen. Of the nine antigen-specific TCR beta clonotypes identified, about six appeared cross-reactive for autologous or known escape epitope variants. Only TCR beta chains were identified by the assay, and proliferation to antigen, not T cell function or cytokine profile, was indicated.

Sequencing of TCR beta CDR3 regions was done on the immunoSEQ platform at survey depth. The QIAamp DNA micro kit was used to extract genomic DNA from every cultured and uncultured CD8+ T cell population. The authors' analysis ran thus. Samples with fewer than 5,000 productive reads were excluded, which removed about 7% of the roughly 75 HIV peptide-stimulated cultures. Sequences were trimmed to CDR3 by a MANAFEST web app, and nonproductive sequences, CDR3s under 5 amino acids, and sequences not starting with C or ending with F/W were removed. To count as antigen-specific, a clonotype had to be expanded in at least 2 of 3 replicates compared with the no-peptide control at FDR 0.01, and only within one epitope family. In addition, a specific clonotype needed a frequency at least fivefold higher than in wells stimulated with peptides from other epitope families. In TCRdb, the immuneACCESS table is reduced to in-frame sequences with V and J assigned. These tables do not hold every clone; where another copy was compared, an unresolved V gene accounts for under half, and the others remain unexplained. Clonal size and the V and J genes are those of that table, whereas D and trimming came from the DNA. Within this sample are around 4,000 clones, with about 64% of them counted one time only. The top ten clonotypes cover 44% of the sample.

The germline V gene (reference sequence) supplies CDR1 LNHNV and CDR2 YYDKDF. The germline V end is reduced by 6 bases and the J end by 3 bases; junction bases left unmatched: 4. The CDR3 holds 14 amino acids from the cysteine to the phenylalanine. Only the CDR3 portion is preserved as DNA: 42 bases, with reading frame beginning at the first base. A remark on this clone: What this receptor recognizes is not known. Qualities for individual bases were not recorded, and no much larger clone is one base off.

The EasySep Human CD8+ T Cell Enrichment Kit was used on day 10 to isolate CD8+ T cells from every culture. Sequenced: cultured CD8+ T cells derived from PBMCs. The clonotype was recovered from a male donor with HIV. Rearrangement joined TRBV15 to TRBJ1-1; 10 central bases correspond to TRBD1. The DNA reads as follows: TGTGCCACCAGAGCCGGGACAGGGGACACTGAAGCTTTCTTT. The encoded protein is CATRAGTGDTEAFF.